Reported below is one T cell receptor (beta chain). The specificity of this receptor is unknown. An end of the junction differs from the germline gene, which may be a read error. The source of the sample is a study of blood T cell repertoires in COVID-19 (dated by TCRdb to the early 2020s). The study in broad terms: Samples covering the acute and convalescent phases of COVID-19 were provided by collaborators in the United States, Italy and Spain. The material from the prospective study consisted of cDNA or gDNA derived from T cells, B-cell-depleted T cells, or PBMCs. Deeply sampled blood TCRbeta repertoires from subjects exposed to, actively infected with, or recovered from COVID-19 were included in the dataset. The repertoires were made available in a free public database intended to serve as a resource for research on the immune response to SARS-CoV-2. The samples were drawn from two sources: the first 160 participants of the ongoing ImmuneRACE study, and 1,254 subjects contributed by 6 global collaborators. A de-identified subject ID, COVID-19 status, age in years and sex were almost always included in the sample metadata. Where available, HLA class I and class II types were taken from metadata supplied by the sample provider and were not determined by assay-based typing.

The paper as a whole reports these results and caveats: The amount of clinical and demographic metadata varied by source and participant and was provided uncurated.

Whole blood was collected in K2EDTA tubes by collaborating institutions according to the institutions' own protocols. For TCRbeta analysis, collaborator samples were shipped as frozen whole blood, as isolated PBMCs, or as DNA extracted from either sample type. The immunoSEQ Assay, a bias-controlled multiplex PCR, was used to amplify TCRbeta CDR3 regions from genomic DNA. The authors' pipeline ran thus. Nucleated cell counts per sample were estimated from amplification of reference gene primers within the assay. To quantify the absolute abundance of each unique TCRbeta CDR3 rearrangement, sequence reads were collapsed and filtered. For each sample, productive Simpson clonality was calculated by taking the square root of Simpson's diversity index across productive rearrangements. As stored in TCRdb, this immuneACCESS dataset retains in-frame rearrangements with V and J assigned. A fraction of the clones does not appear; measured against another copy, unresolved V genes explain less than half of the discrepancy, and the remainder lacks a known reason. V, J and clone size were drawn from that table, and D and trimming were deduced from the DNA. The sample yields about 190,000 clones; approximately 91% were counted once. The ten largest make up about 1% of the sample.

CDR1 and CDR2 are drawn from the germline V gene: MNHEY, SVGEGT. Reading from cysteine to phenylalanine, the CDR3 counts 15 amino acids. This entry keeps only the CDR3 DNA: 45 bases, framed from base 1. The V gene is TRBV6-2 or TRBV6-3 and the J gene is TRBJ2-7; possibly the D gene is TRBD1, per 6 matching bases. Sequencing input: peripheral blood. This receptor was identified in a young man with acute or convalescent COVID-19. The CDR3 corresponds to CASSYYGAGMDTGNF. At the DNA level, the sequence is TGTGCCAGCAGTTACTACGGGGCAGGGATGGATACAGGGAACTTC.